This T cell receptor beta chain was observed in a study of cytomegalovirus exposure and HLA in healthy donors. Study outcomes and limitations: Across all donors, roughly uniform sequencing depth was an assumption of the presence/absence analyses. A later analysis linked a missense variant in DCLRE1C to the trimming of TCR beta V and J genes.

Both 60 Vbeta primers and 13 Jbeta primers went into the PCR. Sequenced by immunoSEQ multiplex PCR; TCRdb stores in-frame clones only, minus some. The sample records under 200,000 clones, about 80% being singletons. As concerns this clone: The antigen remains unidentified.

Sequencing was performed on PBMCs. The clonotype comes from a man in his forties or fifties in good health and CMV-seropositive.

Here the CDR3 DNA reads TGTGCTAGTGGTTTGGAAGACTGGGACACCGGGGAGCTGTTTTTT. Protein sequence: CASGLEDWDTGELFF. The V and J genes are TRBV12-5 and TRBJ2-2; D unresolved. V was shortened by 1 base and J by 3 bases, with 9 bases between the two germline ends. Germline lookup yields CDR1 LGHNT and CDR2 FRNRAP. The CDR3 is 15 amino acids.